This T cell receptor (beta chain) was sequenced during a study of molecular identifiers for immune sequencing clone quantification. TCRdb analysed the PCR reads with MiXCR anew, one entry per CDR3 protein. The sample shows hundreds of thousands of distinct CDR3 sequences, 25% of them seen only once. There are 14 residues in the CDR3. V lost 11 bases and J 4 bases, leaving 21 bases between the germline ends. In germline, CDR1 is SGHTA, CDR2 FQGNSA. The source material was naive CD8+ T cells from blood, with Jurkat cell RNA spiked in. Sample subset: FACS-sorted CD8+CD4-CCR7+CD45RA+ naive T cells. This clonotype originated in a human donor in good health. Some libraries in this study had Jurkat cell RNA spiked in. The J gene is TRBJ2-7, the V gene TRBV7-2; D unclear. For the CDR3, the DNA is TGTGCCCGCCGCTTAGAACCCGTTCTTTACGAGCAGTACTTC. It translates to CARRLEPVLYEQYF.